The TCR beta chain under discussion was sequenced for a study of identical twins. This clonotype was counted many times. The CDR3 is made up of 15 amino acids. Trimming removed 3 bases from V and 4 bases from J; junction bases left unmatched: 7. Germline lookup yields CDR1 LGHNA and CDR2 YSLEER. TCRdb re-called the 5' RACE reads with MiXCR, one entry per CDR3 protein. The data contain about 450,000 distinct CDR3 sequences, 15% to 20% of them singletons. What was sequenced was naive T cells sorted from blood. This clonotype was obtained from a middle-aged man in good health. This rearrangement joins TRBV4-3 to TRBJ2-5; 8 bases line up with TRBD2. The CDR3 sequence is CASSQVTSVGETQYF. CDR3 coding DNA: TGCGCCAGCAGCCAGGTGACTAGCGTTGGAGAGACCCAGTACTTC.